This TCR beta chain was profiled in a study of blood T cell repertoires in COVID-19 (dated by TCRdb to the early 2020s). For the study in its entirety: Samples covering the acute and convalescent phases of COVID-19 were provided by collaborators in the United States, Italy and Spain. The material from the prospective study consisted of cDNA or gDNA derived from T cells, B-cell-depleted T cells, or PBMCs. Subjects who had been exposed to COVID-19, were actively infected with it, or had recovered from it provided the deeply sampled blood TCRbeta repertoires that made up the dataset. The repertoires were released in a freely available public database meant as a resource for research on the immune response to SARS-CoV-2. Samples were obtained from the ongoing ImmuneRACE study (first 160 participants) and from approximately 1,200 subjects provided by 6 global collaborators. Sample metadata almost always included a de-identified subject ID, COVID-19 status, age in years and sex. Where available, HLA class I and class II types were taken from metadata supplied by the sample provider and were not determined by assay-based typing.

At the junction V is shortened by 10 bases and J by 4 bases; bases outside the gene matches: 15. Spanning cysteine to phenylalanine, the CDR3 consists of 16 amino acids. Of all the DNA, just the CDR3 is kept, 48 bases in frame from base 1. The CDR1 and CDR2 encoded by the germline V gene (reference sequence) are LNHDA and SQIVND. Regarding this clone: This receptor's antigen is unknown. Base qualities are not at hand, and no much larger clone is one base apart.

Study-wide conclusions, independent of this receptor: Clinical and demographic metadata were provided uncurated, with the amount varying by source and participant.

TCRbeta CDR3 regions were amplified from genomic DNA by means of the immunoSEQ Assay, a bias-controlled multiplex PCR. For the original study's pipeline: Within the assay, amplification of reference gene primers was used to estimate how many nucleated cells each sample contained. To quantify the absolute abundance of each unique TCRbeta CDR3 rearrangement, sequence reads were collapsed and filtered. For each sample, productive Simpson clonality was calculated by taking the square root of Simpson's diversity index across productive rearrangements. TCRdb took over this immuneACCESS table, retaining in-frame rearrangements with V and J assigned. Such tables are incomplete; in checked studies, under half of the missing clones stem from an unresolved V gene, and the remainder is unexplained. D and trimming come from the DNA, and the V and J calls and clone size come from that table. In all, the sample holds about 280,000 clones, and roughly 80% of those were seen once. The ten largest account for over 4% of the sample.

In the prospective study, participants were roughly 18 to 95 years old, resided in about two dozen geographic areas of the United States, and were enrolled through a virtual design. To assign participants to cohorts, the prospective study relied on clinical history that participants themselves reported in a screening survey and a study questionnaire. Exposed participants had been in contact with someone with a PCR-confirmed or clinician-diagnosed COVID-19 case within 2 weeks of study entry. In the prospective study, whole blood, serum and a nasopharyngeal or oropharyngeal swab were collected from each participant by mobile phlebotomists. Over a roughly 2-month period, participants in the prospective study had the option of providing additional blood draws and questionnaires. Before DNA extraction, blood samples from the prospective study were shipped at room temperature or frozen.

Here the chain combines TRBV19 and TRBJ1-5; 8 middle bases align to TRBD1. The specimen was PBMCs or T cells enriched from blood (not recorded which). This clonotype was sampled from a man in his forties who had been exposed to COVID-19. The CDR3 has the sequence CATTKGTGGRNQPQHF. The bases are TGTGCCACGACAAAAGGGACAGGAGGTCGAAATCAGCCCCAGCATTTT.